A single sample gave rise to the 9 T cell receptor beta chains below, sequenced in a study of beta chain features in type 1 diabetes. Study observations and caveats: Significant though moderate, a shortening of TCRB CDR3s appeared in all four CD4+ subsets of Type 1 diabetes patients.

Since all of the isolated RNA was reverse transcribed, expressed TCRB transcripts were what got sequenced. Measured with immunoSEQ multiplex PCR; TCRdb has only the in-frame clones, and not every one. Of approximately 260,000 clones listed, about 24% are singletons. These receptors are not linked to any known antigen. The sample comprised naive CD4+ T cells from blood. These receptors were collected from a woman in her 30s with type 1 diabetes.

The chain is built from TRBV7-8 and TRBJ2-7; 10 positions agree with TRBD1. The J segment lost 2 bases and the V segment lost 5 bases, leaving 3 bases of the junction unmatched. The CDR3 extends over 14 amino acids. The germline gives CDR1 SGHVS, CDR2 FQNEAQ. The CDR3 DNA reads as TGTGCCAGCAGCCCGGGACAGGGGCCCTACGAGCAGTACTTC. Translating gives CASSPGQGPYEQYF. The variable domain in full, with the rest retrieved from reference TRBV7-8 and TRBJ2-7, is GAGVSQSPRYKVAKRGQDVALRCDPISGHVSLFWYQQALGQGPEFLTYFQNEAQLDKSGLPSDRFFAERPEGSVSTLKIQRTQQEDSAVYLCASSPGQGPYEQYFGPGTRLTVT.

This chain connects TRBV4-1 to TRBJ2-1; D gene uncertain. Germline values: CDR1 MGHRA, CDR2 YSYEKL. The CDR3 length is 14 residues. V was clipped by 1 base and J by 8 bases, with 12 bases between them. The CDR3 protein is CASSQVGPRDEQFF. Written as DNA, the CDR3 is TGCGCCAGCAGCCAAGTTGGGCCCCGCGATGAGCAGTTCTTC.

V gene TRBV18 combines with J gene TRBJ2-7; 13 bases fit TRBD2. Per the germline V gene, CDR1 is KGHSH and CDR2 is LQKENI. The CDR3 extends over 16 amino acids. The V and J ends lost 3 bases and 2 bases, in that order; junction bases with no gene match: 4. The CDR3 loop reads CASSPLLAGGTYEQYF. In nucleotides, the CDR3 is TGTGCCAGCTCACCCCTACTAGCGGGGGGGACCTACGAGCAGTACTTC.

J is TRBJ2-7 and V is TRBV15; 9 bases fit TRBD1. CDR3 length equals 18 residues. V gave up 1 base and J gave up 3 bases; unmatched junction bases: 13. Germline lookup yields CDR1 LNHNV and CDR2 YYDKDF (reference sequence). The CDR3 coding sequence is TGTGCCACCAGCAGAGCTCCGGGCGGGACAGGGTATTACTACGAGCAGTACTTC. Protein product: CATSRAPGGTGYYYEQYF.

The chain links TRBV7-3 to TRBJ2-3; TRBD2 aligns across 12 bases. CDR1 SGHTA and CDR2 FQGTGA come from the germline V gene. This CDR3 has 16 residues. V gave up 4 bases and J gave up 4 bases; unmatched junction bases: 6. The CDR3: CASSSGLAGFADTQYF. Written as DNA, the CDR3 is TGTGCCAGCAGCTCCGGACTAGCGGGATTCGCAGATACGCAGTATTTT.

The J gene is TRBJ2-7, the V gene TRBV6-1; 8 bases are a match to TRBD1. Trimming removed 4 bases from V and 6 bases from J; junction bases left unmatched: 5. The CDR3 runs to 13 residues. Germline loops: CDR1 MNHNS, CDR2 SASEGT. In DNA form, the CDR3 reads TGTGCCAGCAGTGGGGGACAGGATTTCGAGCAGTACTTC. Amino acids: CASSGGQDFEQYF.

The chain has TRBV2 and TRBJ2-2; D is unclear. The CDR3 sequence is 16 residues long. Germline V gene lookup returns CDR1 SNHLY and CDR2 FYNNEI. Trimming took off 2 bases at V and 1 base at J, with 11 bases between the two ends. The CDR3: CASSEFLSLNTGELFF. In DNA, the CDR3 is TGTGCCAGCAGTGAATTTTTGTCTTTGAACACCGGGGAGCTGTTTTTT.

This clone was picked up a small number of times. The chain couples TRBV29-1 to TRBJ1-2; no definite D call. CDR1 is SQVTM, CDR2 ANQGSEA, per germline. Trimming stripped 3 bases from V and 0 bases from J, with 11 bases between. The CDR3 totals 14 residues. CDR3 bases: TGCAGCGTTGAGCGAACCTTAGCTAACTATGGCTACACCTTC. It codes for CSVERTLANYGYTF.

This clone has a handful of counts. V is TRBV18 and J is TRBJ2-7; the D gene is possibly TRBD1 (6 bases). V was clipped by 4 bases and J by 5 bases, with 18 bases between them. Germline V gene sequence: CDR1 KGHSH, CDR2 LQKENI. The CDR3 extends over 15 amino acids. The CDR3 reads CASSQLGGRTDEQYF. In DNA, the CDR3 is TGTGCCAGCTCACAGTTAGGGGGACGCACGGACGAGCAGTACTTC.